A selection of T cell receptor beta chains follows, all from one sample in a study of tumor-infiltrating lymphocytes in primary liver carcinoma. One entry per CDR3 protein results from TCRdb running MiXCR on the multiplex PCR reads. In the table there are 200,000 or so distinct CDR3 sequences, about 61% of which are singletons. The sample comprised peripheral blood. All receptors come from an older woman with primary liver carcinoma and hepatitis B virus infection. Each CDR3 is given with its conserved first and last residue. A D gene is named only where the DNA matches it firmly. For some rows the clone size is stated as once, few or many, or as a class when expanded; others skip it.

size,J,V,D,CDR3,DNA
few,TRBJ1-5,TRBV6-1,.,CASSESWTTINQPQHF,TGTGCCAGCAGTGAATCGTGGACAACGATCAATCAGCCCCAGCATTTT
.,TRBJ1-2,TRBV28,.,CASSPQGYGYTF,TGTGCCAGCAGTCCACAGGGCTATGGCTACACCTTC
few,TRBJ1-2,TRBV28,TRBD1,CASSSPDRGVGYTF,TGTGCCAGCAGTTCCCCGGACAGGGGGGTTGGCTACACCTTC
many,TRBJ2-1,TRBV12-3/TRBV12-4,.,CASTPQGGDEQFF,TGTGCCAGCACCCCCCAGGGAGGCGATGAGCAGTTCTTC
.,TRBJ1-2,TRBV5-4,.,CASGLRGDYGYTF,TGTGCCAGCGGCTTGAGAGGGGACTATGGCTACACCTTC
.,TRBJ2-3,TRBV7-6,.,CASSLSPGPDTQYF,TGTGCCAGCAGCTTAAGTCCGGGCCCAGATACGCAGTATTTT
.,TRBJ2-1,TRBV11-2,.,CASSFPTRRSVTYNEQFF,TGTGCCAGCAGCTTCCCGACTAGGAGGAGTGTCACCTACAATGAGCAGTTCTTC
.,TRBJ2-7,TRBV30,.,CAWSTNFGAVKVNF,TGTGCCTGGAGTACAAACTTTGGAGCGGTAAAGGTGAACTTC
.,TRBJ2-7,TRBV28,.,CASSLRAGRNEQYF,TGTGCCAGCAGTTTAAGGGCAGGGAGGAACGAGCAGTACTTC
.,TRBJ2-6,TRBV6-1,TRBD2,CASSPQGLAGAGANVLTF,TGTGCCAGCAGTCCCCAGGGACTAGCGGGAGCTGGGGCCAACGTCCTGACTTTC
many,TRBJ2-4,TRBV6-2/TRBV6-3,TRBD2,CASSPSGLGPRDANIQYF,TGTGCCAGCAGCCCTTCGGGACTAGGTCCTCGGGACGCAAACATTCAGTACTTC
.,TRBJ1-2,TRBV6-5,.,CVSSYFSVSYAAPVICHGYTF,TGTGTCAGCAGTTACTTTTCAGTTAGCTACGCGGCCCCCGTAATATGCCATGGCTACACCTTC
once,TRBJ2-1,TRBV11-2,.,CASSLLIGSNYNEQVF,TGTGCCAGCAGTTTATTGATTGGTAGCAACTACAATGAGCAGGTCTTC
few,TRBJ1-2,TRBV7-8,TRBD1,CSSSFSGQGNYGYTF,TGTTCCAGCAGCTTTTCGGGACAGGGGAACTATGGCTACACCTTC
.,TRBJ1-2,TRBV7-9,TRBD1,CASSLGDRGSRGYTF,TGTGCCAGCAGCTTAGGGGACAGGGGATCCCGTGGCTACACCTTC
.,TRBJ2-2,TRBV11-2,.,CASGSGSGLLANTGELFF,TGTGCCAGCGGCTCCGGAAGCGGATTACTAGCGAACACCGGGGAGCTGTTTTTT
once,TRBJ1-5,TRBV14,TRBD1,CASSQTPLGNRGPHQPQHF,TGTGCCAGCAGCCAAACACCATTGGGGAACAGGGGGCCACATCAGCCCCAGCATTTT
.,TRBJ2-1,TRBV7-9,.,CASSPQGSTYNEQFF,TGTGCCAGCAGCCCCCAGGGGAGCACCTACAATGAGCAGTTCTTC
.,TRBJ1-1,TRBV11-3,TRBD1,CASSLRQGGLHTEAFF,TGTGCCAGCAGCTTACGACAGGGGGGTTTGCACACTGAAGCTTTCTTC
.,TRBJ1-1,TRBV11-2,.,CASSPNQHGHLRFWGYEAFF,TGTGCCAGCAGCCCGAATCAACACGGACACCTTCGCTTTTGGGGCTATGAAGCTTTCTTT
.,TRBJ2-6,TRBV11-3,.,CTSSSRHSGANVLTF,TGTACCAGCAGCTCACGTCACTCTGGGGCCAACGTCCTGACTTTC
.,TRBJ2-5,TRBV11-1,.,CASSLALTSGESQYF,TGTGCTAGCAGCTTAGCGCTAACGAGTGGAGAGAGCCAGTACTTC
.,TRBJ2-3,TRBV6-2/TRBV6-3,TRBD2,CASSYGREATDTQYF,TGTGCCAGCAGTTACGGGCGGGAGGCGACAGATACGCAGTATTTT
few,TRBJ1-2,TRBV28,.,CASSLGGGHYGYTF,TGTGCCAGCAGTTTAGGGGGCGGGCACTATGGCTACACCTTC
many,TRBJ2-3,TRBV29-1,.,CSVGAGSGTDTQYF,TGCAGCGTTGGGGCGGGCAGCGGCACAGATACGCAGTATTTT
.,TRBJ1-1,TRBV20-1,.,CSARGWAHTEAFF,TGCAGTGCTAGGGGTTGGGCCCACACTGAAGCTTTCTTT
.,TRBJ2-1,TRBV24-1,.,CATSDPPGQNNEQFF,TGTGCCACCAGTGACCCACCCGGACAGAACAATGAGCAGTTCTTC
.,TRBJ2-5,TRBV11-1,TRBD2,CASSSYATSGRNRESHYF,TGTGCCAGCAGCTCTTATGCGACTAGCGGGAGGAATCGAGAGTCCCATTACTTC
.,TRBJ2-5,TRBV11-2,TRBD2,CAGSARLAGVGRTQYF,TGCGCCGGCAGCGCCCGATTAGCGGGAGTTGGTAGGACCCAGTACTTC
.,TRBJ2-1,TRBV5-4,.,CASSSNWEHFF,TGTGCCAGCAGCTCAAATTGGGAGCACTTCTTC
many,TRBJ2-7,TRBV6-1,.,CASIGILLHEQYF,TGTGCCAGCATTGGGATCCTCCTACACGAGCAGTACTTC
.,TRBJ2-1,TRBV6-5,TRBD2,CANSSLAAGMNERFF,TGTGCCAACAGTTCACTAGCGGCAGGAATGAATGAGCGGTTCTTC
.,TRBJ2-6,TRBV10-3,.,CAASAGANVLTF,TGTGCCGCCTCGGCTGGGGCCAACGTCCTGACTTTC
many,TRBJ2-7,TRBV12-3/TRBV12-4,.,CASSTAPPGYEQYF,TGTGCCAGCAGCACGGCCCCCCCGGGCTACGAGCAGTACTTC
.,TRBJ2-7,TRBV6-1,.,CASSDGGGLEQYF,TGTGCCAGCAGTGATGGGGGAGGACTCGAGCAGTACTTC
medium-sized,TRBJ2-5,TRBV11-2,.,CASSLVLERQETQYF,TGTGCCAGCAGCTTAGTATTGGAGAGACAAGAGACCCAGTACTTC